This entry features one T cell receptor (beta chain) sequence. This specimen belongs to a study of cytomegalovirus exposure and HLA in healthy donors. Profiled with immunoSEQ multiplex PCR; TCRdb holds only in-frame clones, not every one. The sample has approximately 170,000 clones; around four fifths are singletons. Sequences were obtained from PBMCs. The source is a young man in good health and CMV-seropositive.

The chain's CDR3 is CASSESTDNYYEQYF. Written as DNA, the CDR3 is TGTGCCAGCAGTGAGTCGACAGATAACTACTACGAGCAGTACTTC. The rearrangement links TRBV2 to TRBJ2-7; possible D gene TRBD1, 5 bases. Between the trimmed V and J ends, which lost 3 bases and 3 bases, there was a span of 15 bases. Germline values: CDR1 SNHLY, CDR2 FYNNEI. The CDR3 runs 15 residues.